Here is one TCR beta chain with its context. It lacks a known antigen. Base-call qualities are not available, and no considerably larger clone is one nucleotide away. The immunoSEQ Assay, a bias-controlled multiplex PCR, was used to amplify TCRbeta CDR3 regions from genomic DNA. The paper's data handling went like this. Nucleated cell counts per sample were estimated from amplification of reference gene primers within the assay. Sequence reads were collapsed and filtered to measure the absolute abundance of every unique TCRbeta CDR3 rearrangement. For each sample, productive Simpson clonality was calculated by taking the square root of Simpson's diversity index across productive rearrangements. What TCRdb holds here is the immuneACCESS table cut down to in-frame rearrangements. Part of the clones is not present; checked against another copy, under half of the missing clones reflect an unresolved V gene, and the others are unexplained. V, J and clone size are taken as reported in that table, and D and trimming were inferred from the DNA itself. A total of more than 200,000 clones appear in this sample, roughly 90% of them only once. Roughly 2.6% of the sample rests with the top ten.

The data originate from a study of blood T cell repertoires in COVID-19 (dated by TCRdb to between 2020 and 2021). For the wider study: Collaborator samples came from the United States, Italy and Spain and covered acute and convalescent phases of COVID-19. The prospective study material was composed of cDNA or gDNA derived from T cells, B-cell-depleted T cells, or PBMCs. Deeply sampled blood TCRbeta repertoires from subjects exposed to, actively infected with, or recovered from COVID-19 were included in the dataset. The repertoires were released in a freely available public database meant as a resource for research on the immune response to SARS-CoV-2. The samples were drawn from the first 160 participants of the ongoing ImmuneRACE study and from roughly 1,300 subjects provided by 6 global collaborators. A de-identified subject ID, COVID-19 status, age in years and sex were almost always included in the sample metadata. Where available, HLA class I and class II types were taken from metadata supplied by the sample provider and were not determined by assay-based typing. Results the study describes overall, beyond this receptor: The quantity of clinical and demographic metadata differed by source and by participant and was supplied without curation.

Whole blood was collected in K2EDTA tubes by collaborating institutions according to the institutions' own protocols. Collaborator samples were shipped for TCRbeta analysis as frozen whole blood, isolated PBMCs, or DNA extracted from either sample type. From a lookup of the germline V gene, CDR1 and CDR2 are SQVTM and ANQGSEA. Including the terminal cysteine and phenylalanine, the CDR3 comprises 13 residues. Only the CDR3 portion is preserved as DNA: 39 bases, with reading frame beginning at the first base. Trimming costs V 3 bases and J 4 bases, and their ends lie 12 bases apart. The sequence links TRBV29-1 to TRBJ1-2; TRBD1 might be the D gene, on 6 matching bases. This clonotype originated in a woman aged 55-69 years with acute or convalescent COVID-19. Sequenced sample: peripheral blood. The sequence in DNA is TGCAGCGTTGATGCAGGGGTAGTCTATGGCTACACCTTC. Translated, it reads CSVDAGVVYGYTF.